These 11 T cell receptor beta chains were all obtained from the same sample, sequenced in a study of blood T cell repertoires in COVID-19 (dated by TCRdb to about 2020). Library preparation was by the immunoSEQ multiplex PCR assay. TCRdb provides this immuneACCESS table in a form limited to in-frame rearrangements. Some clones are lacking; in checked studies, under half of them reflect an unresolved V gene, and why the rest are absent is not known. In this sample the table shows hundreds of thousands of clones, around 89% of which occur a single time. The ten top clones hold about 3% of the sample. The sample taken for sequencing was PBMCs or T cells enriched from blood (not recorded which). Every receptor here comes from a woman aged 50 to 60 who had recovered from COVID-19.

This sequence joins TRBV7-2 and TRBJ2-3; 7 positions match TRBD2. Trimming cost V 0 bases and J 1 base; bases outside gene matches: 1. This CDR3 is built from 15 residues. From germline, CDR1 is SGHTA and CDR2 FQGNSA. CDR3 sequence reads: CASSLALAGTDTQYF. The CDR3 nucleotides are TGTGCCAGCAGCTTAGCTCTAGCGGGCACAGATACGCAGTATTTT.

The chain carries TRBV9 and TRBJ1-6, with 10 positions matching TRBD1. Trimming cost V 0 bases and J 7 bases; bases outside gene matches: 4. This CDR3 contains 16 residues. Germline loops: CDR1 SGDLS, CDR2 YYNGEE. The CDR3 spells CASSVGSTGGNSPLHF. CDR3 sequence (DNA): TGTGCCAGCAGCGTAGGGTCGACAGGGGGCAATTCACCCCTCCACTTT.

This clone showed up just once. This chain links TRBV5-4 with TRBJ2-3; possible D gene TRBD1, 6 bases. V lost 3 bases to trimming and J lost 1 base, with 9 bases between them. The germline gives CDR1 SGHNT, CDR2 YYREEE (reference sequence). This CDR3 is built from 14 residues. CDR3 coding DNA: TGTGCCAGCAGCTCCCGACAGGGCACAGATACGCAGTATTTT. This sequence encodes CASSSRQGTDTQYF. Supplemented by reference TRBV5-4 and TRBJ2-3, the full variable domain reads ETGVTQSPTHLIKTRGQQVTLRCSSQSGHNTVSWYQQALGQGPQFIFQYYREEENGRGNFPPRFSGLQFPNYSSELNVNALELDDSALYLCASSSRQGTDTQYFGPGTRLTVL.

The genes are TRBV9 and TRBJ2-1, with D possibly TRBD1 on 6 matching bases. This CDR3 spans 18 amino acids. V lost 0 bases and J lost 5, with 21 bases in between. Germline CDR1 and CDR2: SGDLS and YYNGEE. CDR3 sequence reads: CASSVATRGMAVNNEQFF. CDR3 in DNA: TGTGCCAGCAGCGTAGCTACGAGGGGGATGGCAGTAAACAATGAGCAGTTCTTC.

This chain connects TRBV2 to TRBJ1-6; the D is unclear. The length of the CDR3 is 16 residues. V was pared by 6 bases and J by 5 bases, with 17 bases between. CDR1 SNHLY and CDR2 FYNNEI come from the germline V gene. This CDR3 is CASSLEGGSNNSPLHF. DNA of the CDR3: TGTGCCAGCAGCCTGGAAGGCGGCTCAAATAATTCACCCCTCCACTTT. Full variable domain (remainder filled in from reference TRBV2 and TRBJ1-6): EPEVTQTPSHQVTQMGQEVILRCVPISNHLYFYWYRQILGQKVEFLVSFYNNEISEKSEIFDDQFSVERPDGSNFTLKIRSTKLEDSAMYFCASSLEGGSNNSPLHFGNGTRLTVT.

This chain links TRBV7-9 with TRBJ2-7; D possibly corresponds to TRBD2 (5 bases). The CDR3 is made up of 16 amino acids. Germline V gene sequence: CDR1 SEHNR, CDR2 FQNEAQ (reference sequence). Trimming took 4 bases from V and 0 from J, leaving 16 bases between them. DNA for the CDR3: TGTGCCAGCAGCTGGGCGGGTCCTACCAGCTCCTACGAGCAGTACTTC. Residues: CASSWAGPTSSYEQYF.

This clone showed up just once. The J gene is TRBJ1-6, the V gene TRBV7-2, with TRBD1 matching 7 bases. The CDR3 has 14 residues. Germline CDR1 reads SGHTA; CDR2 reads FQGNSA. V shed 1 base, J shed 14 bases, and the junction held 8 bases outside the gene matches. CDR3 sequence (DNA): TGTGCCAGCAGCTTAGGGGACAGCCTTTCGGCCCTCCACTTT. This translates into CASSLGDSLSALHF.

The V gene is TRBV7-8, the J gene TRBJ2-7, with D tentatively TRBD2 (5 bases). The V gene's germline CDR1 is SGHVS and CDR2 FQNEAQ. Deletions cut 5 bases from V and 7 bases from J, with 12 bases between. The CDR3 length is 12 residues. DNA for the CDR3: TGTGCCAGCAGCCCAGGCTCGGGGGAGCAGTACTTC. It codes for CASSPGSGEQYF.

The V and J genes are TRBV15 and TRBJ2-7; 13 nucleotides align to TRBD2. The germline V gene has CDR1 LNHNV and CDR2 YYDKDF (reference sequence). Losses at the gene ends were 4 bases for V and 9 bases for J; bases not matched to a gene: 6. CDR3 length equals 14 residues. In nucleotides, the CDR3 is TGTGCCACCAGCATTGGACTAGCGGGAGCGGGGCAGTACTTC. It is translated as CATSIGLAGAGQYF.

The chain is built from TRBV6-5 and TRBJ2-5, with 8 nucleotides matching TRBD1. V shed 6 bases, J shed 9 bases, and the junction held 12 bases outside the gene matches. Germline values: CDR1 MNHEY, CDR2 SVGAGI. The CDR3 spans 14 residues. The CDR3 nucleotides are TGTGCCAGCAGCCAAACAGGGGGATTTAGGGCCCAGTACTTC. It encodes CASSQTGGFRAQYF.

The chain carries TRBV5-8 and TRBJ2-7, with D possibly being TRBD2 (6 bases). V gave up 5 bases and J gave up 0 bases, with 15 bases separating them. The CDR3 is 15 amino acids. Per germline, CDR1 SGHTS and CDR2 YDEGEE. In nucleotides, the CDR3 is TGTGCCAGCAGGATGGAGGGGCTTAGCTCCTACGAGCAGTACTTC. It codes for CASRMEGLSSYEQYF.